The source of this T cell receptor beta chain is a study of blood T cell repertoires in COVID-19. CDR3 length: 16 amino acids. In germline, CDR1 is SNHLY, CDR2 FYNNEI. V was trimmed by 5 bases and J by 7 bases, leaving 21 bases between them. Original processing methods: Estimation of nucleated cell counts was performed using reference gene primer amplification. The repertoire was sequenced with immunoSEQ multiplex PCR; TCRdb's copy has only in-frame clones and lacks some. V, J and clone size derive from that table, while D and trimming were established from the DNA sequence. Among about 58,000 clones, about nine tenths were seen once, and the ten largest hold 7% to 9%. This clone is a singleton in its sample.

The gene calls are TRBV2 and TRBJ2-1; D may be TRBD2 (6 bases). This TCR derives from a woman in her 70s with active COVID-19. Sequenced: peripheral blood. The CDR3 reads CASSRWGPASANEQFF. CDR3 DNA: TGTGCCAGCAGTAGATGGGGCCCGGCTAGCGCTAATGAGCAGTTCTTC.